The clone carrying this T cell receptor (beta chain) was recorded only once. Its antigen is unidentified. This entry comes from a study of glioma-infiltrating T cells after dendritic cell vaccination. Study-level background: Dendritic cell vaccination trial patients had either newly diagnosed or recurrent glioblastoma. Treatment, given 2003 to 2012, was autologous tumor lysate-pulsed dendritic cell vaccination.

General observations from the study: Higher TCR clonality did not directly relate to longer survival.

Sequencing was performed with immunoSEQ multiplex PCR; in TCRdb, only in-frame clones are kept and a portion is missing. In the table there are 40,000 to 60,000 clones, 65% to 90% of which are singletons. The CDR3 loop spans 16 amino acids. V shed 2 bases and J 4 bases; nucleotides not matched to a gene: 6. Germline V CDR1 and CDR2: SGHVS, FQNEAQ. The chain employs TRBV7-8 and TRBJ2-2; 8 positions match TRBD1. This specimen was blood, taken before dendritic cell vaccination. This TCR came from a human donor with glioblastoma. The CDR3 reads CASSLQGQVGTGELFF. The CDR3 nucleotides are TGTGCCAGCAGCTTACAGGGACAGGTGGGCACCGGGGAGCTGTTTTTT.